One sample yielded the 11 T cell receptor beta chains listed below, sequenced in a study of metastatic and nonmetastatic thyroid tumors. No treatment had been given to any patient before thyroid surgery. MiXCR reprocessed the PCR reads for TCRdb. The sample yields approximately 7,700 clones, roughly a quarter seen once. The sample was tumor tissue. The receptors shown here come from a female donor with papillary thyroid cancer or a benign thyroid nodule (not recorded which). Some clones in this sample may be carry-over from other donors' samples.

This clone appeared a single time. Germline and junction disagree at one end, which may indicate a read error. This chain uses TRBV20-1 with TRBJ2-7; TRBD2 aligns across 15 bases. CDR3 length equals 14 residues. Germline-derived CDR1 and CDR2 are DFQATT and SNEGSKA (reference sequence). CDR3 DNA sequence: TGCGGTGCTAGACACGGGACTAGCGGGGGGGAGCAGTACTTC. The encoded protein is CGARHGTSGGEQYF.

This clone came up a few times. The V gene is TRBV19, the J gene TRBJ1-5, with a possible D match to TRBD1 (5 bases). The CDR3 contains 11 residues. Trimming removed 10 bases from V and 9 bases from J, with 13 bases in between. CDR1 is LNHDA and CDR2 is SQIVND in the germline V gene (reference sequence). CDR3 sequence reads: CAIGGVWPQHF. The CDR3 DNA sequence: TGTGCCATCGGGGGGGTGTGGCCCCAGCATTTT. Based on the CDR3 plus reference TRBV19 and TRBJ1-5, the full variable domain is DGGITQSPKYLFRKEGQNVTLSCEQNLNHDAMYWYRQDPGQGLRLIYYSQIVNDFQKGDIAEGYSVSREKKESFPLTVTSAQKNPTAFYLCAIGGVWPQHFGDGTRLSIL.

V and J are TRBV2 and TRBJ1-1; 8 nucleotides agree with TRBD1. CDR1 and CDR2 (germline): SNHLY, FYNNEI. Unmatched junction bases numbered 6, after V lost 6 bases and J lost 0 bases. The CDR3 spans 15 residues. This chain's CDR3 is CASSRQGALNTEAFF. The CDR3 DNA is TGTGCCAGCAGCAGGCAGGGGGCCTTGAACACTGAAGCTTTCTTT. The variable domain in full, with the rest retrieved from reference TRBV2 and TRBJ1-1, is EPEVTQTPSHQVTQMGQEVILRCVPISNHLYFYWYRQILGQKVEFLVSFYNNEISEKSEIFDDQFSVERPDGSNFTLKIRSTKLEDSAMYFCASSRQGALNTEAFFGQGTRLTVV.

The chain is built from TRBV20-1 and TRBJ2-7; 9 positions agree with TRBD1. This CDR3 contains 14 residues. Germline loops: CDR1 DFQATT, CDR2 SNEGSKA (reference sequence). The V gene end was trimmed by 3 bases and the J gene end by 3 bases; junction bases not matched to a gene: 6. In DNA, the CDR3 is TGCAGTGCTAGCCACGGGGACAGGGTCTACGAGCAGTACTTC. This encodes CSASHGDRVYEQYF.

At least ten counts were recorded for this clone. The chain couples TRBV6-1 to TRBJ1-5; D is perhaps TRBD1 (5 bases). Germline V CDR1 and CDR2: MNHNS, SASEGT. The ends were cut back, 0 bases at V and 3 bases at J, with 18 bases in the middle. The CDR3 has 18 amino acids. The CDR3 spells CASSEADHRSWVNQPQHF. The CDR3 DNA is TGTGCCAGCAGTGAAGCGGACCACAGGTCTTGGGTCAATCAGCCCCAGCATTTT.

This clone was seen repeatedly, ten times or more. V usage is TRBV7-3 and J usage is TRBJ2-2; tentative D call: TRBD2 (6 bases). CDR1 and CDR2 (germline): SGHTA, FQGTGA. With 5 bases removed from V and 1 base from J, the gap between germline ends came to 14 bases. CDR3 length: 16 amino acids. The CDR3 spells CASSPQGTRNTGELFF. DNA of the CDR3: TGTGCCAGCAGCCCCCAAGGGACTCGGAACACCGGGGAGCTGTTTTTT.

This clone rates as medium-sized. The CDR3 region is CASSDAGFGGETQYF. The DNA of the CDR3 is TGTGCCAGCAGCGACGCCGGGTTCGGAGGGGAGACCCAGTACTTC. This sequence joins TRBV6-2 or TRBV6-3 and TRBJ2-5; perhaps TRBD2 as D (6 bases). Between the trimmed V and J ends, which lost 6 bases and 5 bases, there was a span of 19 bases. There are 15 residues in the CDR3. Germline assignment: CDR1 MNHEY and CDR2 SVGEGT.

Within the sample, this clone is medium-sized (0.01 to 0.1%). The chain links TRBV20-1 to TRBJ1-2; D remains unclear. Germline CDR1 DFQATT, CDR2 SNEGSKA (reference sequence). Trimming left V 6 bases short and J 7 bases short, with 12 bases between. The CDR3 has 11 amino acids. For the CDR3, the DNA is TGCAGTGCCCAGACCTCCGGTGGCTACACCTTC. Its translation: CSAQTSGGYTF.

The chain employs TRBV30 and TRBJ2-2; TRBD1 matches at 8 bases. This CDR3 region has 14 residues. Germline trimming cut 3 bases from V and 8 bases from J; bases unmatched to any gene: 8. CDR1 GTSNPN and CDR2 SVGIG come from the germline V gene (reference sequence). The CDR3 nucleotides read TGTGCCTGGAGCAATACAGGGGGAAATGGGGAGCTGTTTTTT. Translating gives CAWSNTGGNGELFF.

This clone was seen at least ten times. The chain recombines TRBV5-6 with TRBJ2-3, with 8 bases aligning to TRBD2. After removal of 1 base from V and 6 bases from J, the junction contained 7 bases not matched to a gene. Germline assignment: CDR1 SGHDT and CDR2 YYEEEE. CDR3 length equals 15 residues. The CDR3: CASSLLREGRDTQYF. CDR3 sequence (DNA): TGTGCCAGCAGCTTGCTTCGGGAGGGCCGGGATACGCAGTATTTT.

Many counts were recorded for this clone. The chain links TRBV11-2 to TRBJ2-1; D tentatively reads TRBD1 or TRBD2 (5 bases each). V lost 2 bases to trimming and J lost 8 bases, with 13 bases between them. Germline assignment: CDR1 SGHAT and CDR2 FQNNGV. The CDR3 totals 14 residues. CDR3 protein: CASSLFATADEQFF. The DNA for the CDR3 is TGTGCCAGCAGCTTATTTGCGACAGCGGATGAGCAGTTCTTC.